One T cell receptor (beta chain) is described in this entry. The data were obtained in a study of blood T cell repertoires in COVID-19. Germline CDR1 and CDR2: MNHEY and SVGEGT. This CDR3 is built from 15 residues. Trimming cost V 6 bases and J 5 bases; bases outside gene matches: 7. Generated by immunoSEQ multiplex PCR, the TCRdb table keeps only in-frame clones and is missing some. The sample lists about 210,000 clones; about 87% were seen once. The receptor was isolated from a man aged 18-30 years with acute COVID-19. Sequenced input: PBMCs or T cells enriched from blood (not recorded which). The V and J genes are TRBV6-2 or TRBV6-3 and TRBJ2-1; 10 nucleotides line up with TRBD2. The CDR3 is CASSPLAGAHNEQFF. DNA for the CDR3: TGTGCCAGCAGCCCTCTAGCGGGAGCACACAATGAGCAGTTCTTC.